The rows below give T cell receptor beta chains drawn from one sample of a study of CD8 T cells in seronegative destructive rheumatoid arthritis. The assay was immunoSEQ multiplex PCR, and TCRdb's table has in-frame clones only and misses some. The sample consists of over 10,000 clones, roughly four fifths of them appearing once. The sequencing input was CD8+ T cells from blood. The receptors were gathered from a woman between 30 and 55 years old with seronegative destructive rheumatoid arthritis. CDR3s include the opening cysteine and the closing phenylalanine or tryptophan. The D gene is left open where the match is weak. Part of the rows lack a size; the others show once, few, many or a class for expanded clones.

>TRBJ1-2|TRBV29-1|NA|NA
TGCAGCGTAGGAGGGGTATATGGCTACACCTTC
CSVGGVYGYTF
>TRBJ2-7|TRBV27|TRBD1|NA
TGTGCCAGCAGCTTTGTTACTGCGACAGGGGGATCCTACGAGCAGTACTTC
CASSFVTATGGSYEQYF
>TRBJ2-7|TRBV15|NA|medium-sized
TGTGCCACCAGCAGAGTCGGGGGTGAGGAGCAGTACTTC
CATSRVGGEEQYF
>TRBJ1-1|TRBV7-7|NA|NA
TGTGCTAGCAGCTTAGCCGGGAACACTGAAGCTTTCTTT
CASSLAGNTEAFF
>TRBJ2-3|TRBV9|TRBD2|NA
TGTGCCAGCAGCGTAGTTAGCGGGGGCCAAGATACGCAGTATTTT
CASSVVSGGQDTQYF
>TRBJ2-1|TRBV11-2|TRBD1|NA
TGTGCCAGCAGCTCCTCCTGGGGGACAGGGGGCGATGAGCAGTTCTTC
CASSSSWGTGGDEQFF
>TRBJ1-5|TRBV6-5|NA|few
TGTGCCAGCAGTTACTCGTCGGGAAATCAGCCCCAGCATTTT
CASSYSSGNQPQHF
>TRBJ1-4|TRBV10-3|NA|NA
TGTGCCATCAGTGAGTCGGACAGAGCTGCAACTAATGAAAAACTGTTTTTT
CAISESDRAATNEKLFF
>TRBJ2-5|TRBV10-3|NA|NA
TGTGCCAGCAGTTTGAATGCAGCGGAGACCCAGTACTTC
CASSLNAAETQYF
>TRBJ2-7|TRBV5-1|NA|once
TGCGCCAGCAGCTCCGCACCAGACTATGGCACCTACGAGCAGTACTTC
CASSSAPDYGTYEQYF
>TRBJ1-4|TRBV7-9|NA|NA
TGTGCCAGCAGCTTAGAGAGGACGGCGCTGGACATGGGAAAACTGTTTTTT
CASSLERTALDMGKLFF
>TRBJ2-1|TRBV4-1|TRBD2|once
TGCGCCAGCAGTCAATCTAGCGGGGGCCGTTACAATGAGCAGTTCTTC
CASSQSSGGRYNEQFF
>TRBJ2-2|TRBV11-2|NA|NA
TGTGCCAGCAGCTTAGAAAACTCAGGGCTGGGCACCGGGGAGCTGTTTTTT
CASSLENSGLGTGELFF
>TRBJ2-1|TRBV7-6|TRBD1|NA
TGTGCCAGCAGTTGGCGAGGAAGGACAGGAAGCGATGAGCAGTTCTTC
CASSWRGRTGSDEQFF
>TRBJ2-1|TRBV27|TRBD2|once
TGTGCCAGTTCGGGACTAAGTAATGAGCAGTTCTTC
CASSGLSNEQFF
>TRBJ2-3|TRBV7-6|TRBD2|once
TGTGCCAGCACCTCCGGGGGGGGGAGCACAGATACGCAGTATTTT
CASTSGGGSTDTQYF
>TRBJ1-1|TRBV4-1|TRBD1|NA
TGCGCCAGCAGCCAAGTACAGGGGTACACTGAAGCTTTCTTT
CASSQVQGYTEAFF
>TRBJ1-1|TRBV7-8|TRBD1|NA
TGTGCCAGCAGCTTAGTGGGACAGGGTGTTATGAACACTGAAGCTTTCTTT
CASSLVGQGVMNTEAFF
>TRBJ1-6|TRBV7-9|NA|NA
TGTGCCAGCAGTACGGCGGGAGAAAGTGGTAATTCACCCCTCCACTTT
CASSTAGESGNSPLHF
>TRBJ2-1|TRBV6-5|TRBD2|NA
TGTGCCAGCAGTTACCATCTAGCGGGGGGATATGAGCAGTTCTTC
CASSYHLAGGYEQFF
>TRBJ2-7|TRBV14|NA|NA
TGTGCCAGCAGCCAAGCGCCCACCGCACAGGAGGGATTCTACGAGCAGTACTTC
CASSQAPTAQEGFYEQYF
>TRBJ1-2|TRBV5-1|TRBD1|NA
TGCGCCAGCAGCTTGGCACAGGGGGCAAACTATGGCTACACCTTC
CASSLAQGANYGYTF
>TRBJ1-2|TRBV13|NA|NA
TGTGCCAGCAGCTCCAGGGGTGTGGGCTCTAACTATGGCTACACCTTC
CASSSRGVGSNYGYTF
>TRBJ1-1|TRBV4-3|NA|few
TGCGCCAGCAGCCAAGCGCCGGGAAACACTGAAGCTTTCTTT
CASSQAPGNTEAFF
>TRBJ2-1|TRBV7-9|NA|NA
TGCGCCAGCAGCACAAGACAGGAAATCCTATACAATGAGCAGTTCTTC
CASSTRQEILYNEQFF
>TRBJ1-1|TRBV2|NA|NA
TGTGCCAGCACCCCATTTTGGGGGCGTACTGAAGCTTTCTTT
CASTPFWGRTEAFF
>TRBJ2-1|TRBV4-1|NA|NA
TGCGCCAGCAGCCAAGCTATAGCAGTCCAATACAATGAGCAGTTCTTC
CASSQAIAVQYNEQFF
>TRBJ2-3|TRBV28|TRBD1|NA
TGTGCCAGCAGACCGGACAGGGAGGTGGATACGCAGTATTTT
CASRPDREVDTQYF
>TRBJ2-5|TRBV7-9|NA|NA
TGTGCCAGCAGCCGGGGTGGTGGAGAGACCCAGTACTTC
CASSRGGGETQYF
>TRBJ2-1|TRBV7-9|NA|once
TGTGCCAGCGGACGACTAGTTGGGTACAATGAGCAGTTCTTC
CASGRLVGYNEQFF
>TRBJ2-2|TRBV27|TRBD1|NA
TGTGCCAGCGGGACAGCGAACACCGGGGAGCTGTTTTTT
CASGTANTGELFF
>TRBJ2-1|TRBV6-5|TRBD2|NA
TGTGCCAGCAGTTACTCGCGCGGGGGGGCCGGCGATGAGCAGTTCTTC
CASSYSRGGAGDEQFF
>TRBJ1-1|TRBV4-1|NA|few
TGCGCCAGCAGCCAAACTGGACAGGAAGCTTTCTTT
CASSQTGQEAFF
>TRBJ2-5|TRBV27|TRBD2|NA
TGTGCCAGCAGTTTAAGGGCCCTAGCGGAGGTCCAAGAGACCCAGTACTTC
CASSLRALAEVQETQYF
>TRBJ1-1|TRBV6-6|NA|NA
TGTGCCAGCGTGGGAGGTGGGAAGGGAAACACTGAAGCTTTCTTT
CASVGGGKGNTEAFF
>TRBJ2-1|TRBV11-3|NA|NA
TGTGCCAGCAGCTTAGGTGGGGCCCTGAGCTCCTACAATGAGCAGTTCTTC
CASSLGGALSSYNEQFF
>TRBJ1-1|TRBV11-2|TRBD1|NA
TGTGCCAGCAGCTTAGCCGGGACAGGGTACGCTGAAGCTTTCTTT
CASSLAGTGYAEAFF
>TRBJ1-6|TRBV5-3|TRBD1|NA
TGTGCCAGAAGGCACAGGGGGCGATTCTCCTATAATTCACCCCTCCACTTT
CARRHRGRFSYNSPLHF
>TRBJ2-1|TRBV28|TRBD2|once
TGTGCCAGCAGAAGACTAGCGGGGGTCAGTGAGCAGTTCTTC
CASRRLAGVSEQFF
>TRBJ2-2|TRBV7-9|TRBD1|NA
TGTGCCAGCAGCGTTGGACAGGGGAGGGACACCGGGGAGCTGTTTTTT
CASSVGQGRDTGELFF
>TRBJ1-2|TRBV28|TRBD1|once
TGTGCCAGCAGTTCTGGACAGGCGCATGATGGCTACACCTTC
CASSSGQAHDGYTF
>TRBJ2-5|TRBV10-3|TRBD2|NA
TGTGCCATCAGTGAGAGCTACGGGGGGACCAAAGAGACCCAGTACTTC
CAISESYGGTKETQYF
>TRBJ1-4|TRBV6-1|NA|NA
TGTGCCAGCAGTGACATCAGCGGGCCAGGGCCGAATGAAAAACTGTTTTTT
CASSDISGPGPNEKLFF
>TRBJ2-5|TRBV4-2|NA|NA
TGTGCCAGCAGCCAAGATCGGTTCCGGGACTACCAAGAGACCCAGTACTTC
CASSQDRFRDYQETQYF
>TRBJ2-5|TRBV28|NA|NA
TGTGCCAGCAGTTTAGGAGAGGTCCTCCAAGAGACCCAGTACTTC
CASSLGEVLQETQYF
>TRBJ2-1|TRBV5-4|NA|NA
TGTGCCAGCAGCTTGAATCCAGGGGGCGCTGGGAGGGATGAGCAGTTCTTC
CASSLNPGGAGRDEQFF
>TRBJ2-7|TRBV6-5|NA|NA
TGTGCCAGCAGTTACCGCGTCGCCTACGAGCAGTACTTC
CASSYRVAYEQYF
>TRBJ2-1|TRBV13|TRBD2|NA
TGTGCCAGCACCGCCGGGGGGTTGGCTCATGAGCAGTTCTTC
CASTAGGLAHEQFF
>TRBJ2-5|TRBV6-1|TRBD2|NA
TGTGCCAGCAGTGAAAGTACTAGCGGGGGCCGCCCCCCAGAGACCCAGTACTTC
CASSESTSGGRPPETQYF
>TRBJ1-2|TRBV9|TRBD1|NA
TGTGCCAGCAGCTCAGTGGGACAGGGAAAGGATGGCTACACCTTC
CASSSVGQGKDGYTF
>TRBJ1-5|TRBV10-1|NA|NA
TGCGCCAGCAGTGAGTCTGCCAGGCGACGCAATCAGCCCCAGCATTTT
CASSESARRRNQPQHF
>TRBJ2-3|TRBV6-5|NA|once
TGTGCCAGCAGTTACTCCTCCGTCGGCACAGATACGCAGTATTTT
CASSYSSVGTDTQYF
>TRBJ1-1|TRBV4-1|TRBD1|NA
TGCGCCAGCAGCCCCCCGGGACAGGGGAGGACTGAAGCTTTCTTT
CASSPPGQGRTEAFF
>TRBJ2-5|TRBV2|TRBD1|NA
TGTGCCAGCAGATATGGGCCAGGGGGAGAGACCCAGTACTTC
CASRYGPGGETQYF
>TRBJ2-1|TRBV13|NA|NA
TGTGCCAGCAGCTTGACACATGAGCAGTTCTTC
CASSLTHEQFF
>TRBJ2-7|TRBV4-1|TRBD1|NA
TGCGCCAGCAGCCAAGAAACCGGGACAGTGTACGAGCAGTACTTC
CASSQETGTVYEQYF
>TRBJ2-2|TRBV13|NA|NA
TGTGCCAGCAGCTTAGTCCGCAGGGAATTTGACACCGGGGAGCTGTTTTTT
CASSLVRREFDTGELFF
>TRBJ1-5|TRBV30|TRBD1|few
TGTGCCTCTTCGGACAGGGAGAACAATCAGCCCCAGCATTTT
CASSDRENNQPQHF
>TRBJ2-1|TRBV28|TRBD2|NA
TGTGCCAGCAGGCCTAGCGGGGGCTACAATGAGCAGTTCTTC
CASRPSGGYNEQFF
>TRBJ2-5|TRBV25-1|NA|NA
TGTGCCAGCAGTGAAAGGGGCTTTCAAGAGACCCAGTACTTC
CASSERGFQETQYF